This T cell receptor beta chain was recorded in a study of T-cell reconstitution after alpha-beta-depleted transplantation in children. This clonotype appeared many times. Per the germline V gene, CDR1 is SGHTA and CDR2 is FQGNSA. CDR3 length: 17 amino acids. J gave up 1 base and V 6 bases, and 14 bases lay outside the gene matches. The TCRbeta library was prepared with unique molecular identifiers. MiXCR, run by TCRdb on the PCR reads, gives a single entry per CDR3 protein. This sample has hundreds of thousands of distinct CDR3 sequences, with roughly 17% found just once. The genes are TRBV7-2 and TRBJ1-2; TRBD1 matches 7 bases. Sample: PBMCs from the stem cell graft donor, taken from the stem cell graft. This receptor was obtained from a human donor who donated a stem cell graft to a child with acute myeloid leukemia. DNA of the CDR3: TGTGCCAGCAGTGGGCCCGGGACAGTAAGGATTAACTATGGCTACACCTTC. It translates to CASSGPGTVRINYGYTF.